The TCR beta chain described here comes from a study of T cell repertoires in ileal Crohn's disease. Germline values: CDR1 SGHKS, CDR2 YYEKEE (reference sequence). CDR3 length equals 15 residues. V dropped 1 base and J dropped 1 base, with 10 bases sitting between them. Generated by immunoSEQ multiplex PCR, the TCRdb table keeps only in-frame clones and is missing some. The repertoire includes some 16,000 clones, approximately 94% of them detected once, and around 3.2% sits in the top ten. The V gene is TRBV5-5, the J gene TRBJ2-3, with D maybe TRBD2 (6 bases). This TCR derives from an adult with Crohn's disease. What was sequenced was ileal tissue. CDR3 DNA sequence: TGTGCCAGCAGCTTGCTATCTAGCGGCACAGATACGCAGTATTTT. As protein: CASSLLSSGTDTQYF.